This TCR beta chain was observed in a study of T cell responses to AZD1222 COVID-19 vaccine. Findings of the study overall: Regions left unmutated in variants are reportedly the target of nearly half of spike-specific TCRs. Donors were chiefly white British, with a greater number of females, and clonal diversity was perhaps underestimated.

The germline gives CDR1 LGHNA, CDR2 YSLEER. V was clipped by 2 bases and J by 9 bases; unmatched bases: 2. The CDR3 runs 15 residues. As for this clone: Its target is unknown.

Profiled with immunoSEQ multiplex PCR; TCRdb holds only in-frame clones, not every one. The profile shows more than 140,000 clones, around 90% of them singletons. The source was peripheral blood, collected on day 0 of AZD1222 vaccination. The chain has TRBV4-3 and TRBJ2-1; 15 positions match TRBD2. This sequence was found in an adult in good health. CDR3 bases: TGCGCCAGCAGCCAACCGGGACTAGCGGGAGGTGAGCAGTTCTTC. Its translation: CASSQPGLAGGEQFF.